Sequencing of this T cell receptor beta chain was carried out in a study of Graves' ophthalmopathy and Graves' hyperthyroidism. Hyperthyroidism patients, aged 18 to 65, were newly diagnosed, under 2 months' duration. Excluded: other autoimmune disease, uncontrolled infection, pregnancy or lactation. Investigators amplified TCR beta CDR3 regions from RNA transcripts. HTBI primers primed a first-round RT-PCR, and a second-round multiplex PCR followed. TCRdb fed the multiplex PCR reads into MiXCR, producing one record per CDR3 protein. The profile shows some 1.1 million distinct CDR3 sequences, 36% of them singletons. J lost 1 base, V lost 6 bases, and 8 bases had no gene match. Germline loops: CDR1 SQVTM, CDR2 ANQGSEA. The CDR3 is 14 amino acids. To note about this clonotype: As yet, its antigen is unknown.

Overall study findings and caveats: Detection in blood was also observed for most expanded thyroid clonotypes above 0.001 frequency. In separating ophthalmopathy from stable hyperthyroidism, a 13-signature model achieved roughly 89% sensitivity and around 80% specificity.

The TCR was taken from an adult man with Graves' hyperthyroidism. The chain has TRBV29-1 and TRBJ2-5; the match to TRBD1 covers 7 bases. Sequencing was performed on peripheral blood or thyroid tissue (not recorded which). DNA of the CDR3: TGCAGCGTGAACCACCGGGACAGCCAAGAGACCCAGTACTTC. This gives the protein CSVNHRDSQETQYF.